Each of the 8 T cell receptor beta chains below was sequenced from the same sample in a study of T cells in women clearing cervical HPV infection. Produced via immunoSEQ multiplex PCR; TCRdb's table is partial and in-frame only. The sample totals 20,000 to 25,000 clones; its top ten clones hold about 24%. Sequenced input: blood buffy coat. The receptors were sampled from a woman between 18 and 70 years old with a cervical HPV16 infection that either progressed to CIN3+ or cleared (not recorded which).

Comment on this clone: The CDR3 end falls 3 residues outside the read, so it is completed with the germline J gene. The V gene is TRBV30, the J gene TRBJ2-1, with unresolved D. This CDR3 is built from 14 residues. V lost 0 bases and J lost 5, with 11 bases in between. The germline gives CDR1 GTSNPN, CDR2 SVGIG (reference sequence). The part of the CDR3 DNA that was read is TGTGCCTGGAGTGTGGCTAGTACCGACAATGAG. Protein product: CAWSVASTDNE. The entire CDR3 protein reads CAWSVASTDNEQFF.

To note about this clone: The CDR3 end falls 3 residues outside the read, so it is completed with the germline J gene. V usage is TRBV7-8 and J usage is TRBJ2-7; TRBD1 matches at 8 bases. The V gene end was trimmed by 5 bases and the J gene end by 3 bases; junction bases not matched to a gene: 12. Per the germline V gene, CDR1 is SGHVS and CDR2 is FQNEAQ. The CDR3 has 16 residues. The CDR3 DNA, read in part, is TGTGCCAGCAGCCGTACAGGGGGTATCTCTGGCTACGAG. Protein: CASSRTGGISGYE. The whole CDR3 protein reads CASSRTGGISGYEQYF.

About this clone: The sequence runs out 3 residues before the end of the CDR3; the remainder is reconstructed from the germline J gene. The V call is TRBV10-3, the J call TRBJ2-1, with 12 bases matching TRBD2. CDR1 is ENHRY and CDR2 is SYGVKD in the germline V gene. The CDR3 is 14 amino acids. Trimming at V came to 8 bases and at J to 7 bases, leaving 6 bases not matched to a gene. The chain's CDR3 is CAIHGGTSGNEQFF. The sequenced part of the CDR3 DNA is TGTGCCATCCATGGGGGGACTAGCGGGAATGAG.

Regarding this clone: The read is 3 residues too short to cover the CDR3 end, so that end is filled in from the germline J gene. The chain couples TRBV2 to TRBJ1-2; 7 bases fit TRBD1. CDR1 and CDR2 from the germline V gene are SNHLY and FYNNEI. Trimming at V came to 6 bases and at J to 4 bases, leaving 8 bases not matched to a gene. The CDR3 has 14 residues. CDR3 DNA, as far as it was read: TGTGCCAGCAGGTGGAGGGGGCTGGTCTATGGC. It encodes CASRWRGLVYG. The whole CDR3 sequence reads CASRWRGLVYGYTF.

About this clone: The CDR3 goes on 3 residues after the read ends, and that part is filled in from the germline J gene. The V and J genes are TRBV19 and TRBJ2-4; TRBD2 matches 8 bases. The CDR3 runs 15 residues. Germline CDR1 and CDR2: LNHDA and SQIVND (reference sequence). Trimming at V came to 3 bases and at J to 2 bases, leaving 3 bases not matched to a gene. The DNA read from the CDR3 is TGTGCCAGTAGTATGGTAGCGGGGACCAAAAACATT. Amino acid sequence: CASSMVAGTKNI. The whole CDR3 protein reads CASSMVAGTKNIQYF.

Worth noting for this clone: The read terminates 3 residues before the CDR3 end, so the remaining end is supplied by the germline J gene. This chain links TRBV18 with TRBJ2-2, with D possibly being TRBD1 (5 bases). The ends were cut back, 3 bases at V and 4 bases at J, with 15 bases in the middle. The V gene's germline CDR1 is KGHSH and CDR2 LQKENI. CDR3 length: 16 residues. CDR3 amino acids: CASSPPQGRGTGELFF. The CDR3 DNA, read in part, is TGTGCCAGCTCACCGCCCCAGGGTAGGGGCACCGGGGAG.

Note on this clone: The junction shows a germline mismatch at one end, possibly a read error. The sequenced fragment ends 3 residues before the CDR3 boundary, so the rest is inferred from the germline J gene. The chain uses TRBV30 and TRBJ1-3, with 10 bases identical to TRBD1. This CDR3 is 15 amino acids long. CDR1 GTSNPN and CDR2 SVGIG come from the germline V gene (reference sequence). The DNA read from the CDR3 is TGTGCCTGGACCTCTGACAGGGGGCCTGGAAGCACC. Translating it yields CAWTSDRGPGST. The complete CDR3 protein is CAWTSDRGPGSTIYF.

As regards this clone: The CDR3 is cut off 3 residues early in the read; its end comes from the germline J gene. J is TRBJ2-7 and V is TRBV27, with 7 bases lining up with TRBD1. The CDR3 covers 15 residues. With V trimmed by 5 bases and J by 0 bases, 7 bases remained unmatched. The germline CDR1 and CDR2 sequences are MNHEY and SMNVEV (reference sequence). The DNA read from the CDR3 is TGTGCCAGCAGTCCCGGGACAGTGAACTCCTACGAG. This gives the protein CASSPGTVNSYE. The whole CDR3 sequence is CASSPGTVNSYEQYF.